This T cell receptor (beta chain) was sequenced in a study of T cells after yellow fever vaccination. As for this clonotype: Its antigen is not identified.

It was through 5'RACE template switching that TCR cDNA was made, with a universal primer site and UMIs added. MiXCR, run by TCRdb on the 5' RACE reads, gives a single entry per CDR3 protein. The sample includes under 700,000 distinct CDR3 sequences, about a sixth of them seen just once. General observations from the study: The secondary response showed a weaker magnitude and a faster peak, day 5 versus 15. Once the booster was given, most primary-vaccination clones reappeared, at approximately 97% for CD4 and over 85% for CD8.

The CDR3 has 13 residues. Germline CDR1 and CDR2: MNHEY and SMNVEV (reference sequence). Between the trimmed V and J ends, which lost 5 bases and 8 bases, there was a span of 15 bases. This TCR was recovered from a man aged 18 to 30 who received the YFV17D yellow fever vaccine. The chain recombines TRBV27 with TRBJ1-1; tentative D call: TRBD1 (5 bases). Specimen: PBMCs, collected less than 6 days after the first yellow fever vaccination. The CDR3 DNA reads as TGTGCCAGCAGTCAAACCGTCGGGGGAGAAGCTTTCTTT. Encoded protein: CASSQTVGGEAFF.